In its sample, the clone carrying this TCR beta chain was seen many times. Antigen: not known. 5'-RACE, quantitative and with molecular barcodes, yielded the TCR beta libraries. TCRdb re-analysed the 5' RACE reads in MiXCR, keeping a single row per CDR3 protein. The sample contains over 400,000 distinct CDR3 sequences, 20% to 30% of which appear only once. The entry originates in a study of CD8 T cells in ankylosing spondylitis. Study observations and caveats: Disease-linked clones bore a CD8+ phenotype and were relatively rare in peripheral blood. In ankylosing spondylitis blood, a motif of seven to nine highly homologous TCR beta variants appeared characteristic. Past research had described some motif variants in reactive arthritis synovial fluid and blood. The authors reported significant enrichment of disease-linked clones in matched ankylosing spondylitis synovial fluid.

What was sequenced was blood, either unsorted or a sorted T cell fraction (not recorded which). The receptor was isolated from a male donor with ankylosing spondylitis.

The CDR3 reads CASSLEGGGYGYTF. For the CDR3, the DNA is TGCGCCAGCAGCTTGGAAGGGGGCGGCTATGGCTACACCTTC. This chain joins TRBV5-1 and TRBJ1-2; 7 nucleotides align to TRBD1. The J segment lost 4 bases and the V segment lost 0 bases, leaving 3 bases of the junction unmatched. Germline V gene data show CDR1 as SGHRS and CDR2 as YFSETQ. The CDR3 contains 14 residues.